These T cell receptor beta chains were read from a single sample in a study of blood T cell repertoires in COVID-19. Method: immunoSEQ multiplex PCR; TCRdb's copy keeps in-frame clones and lacks some. This sample has 60,000 to 70,000 clones; 74% occur once, and the top ten carry roughly 28%. Sample: peripheral blood. The source of these receptors is a woman aged 80 or over with acute or convalescent COVID-19. Both conserved end residues are part of each CDR3. The order of the fields is J gene, V gene, CDR3 protein.

TRBJ1-2	TRBV28	CASSLSQGGYTF
TRBJ2-5	TRBV4-3	CASSQDGSGRGETQYF
TRBJ1-4	TRBV19	CASSISIGEKLFF
TRBJ1-1	TRBV29-1	CSVGDINTEAFF
TRBJ1-2	TRBV20-1	CSAKLGDGYTF
TRBJ2-3	TRBV28	CASSHIYFSQGSTDTQYF
TRBJ2-5	TRBV21-1	CASSKAGTSDKETQYF
TRBJ2-2	TRBV27	CASSSRTSGTGELFF
TRBJ2-5	TRBV7-8	CASTSAQVRTGLKETQYF
TRBJ1-3	TRBV10-3	CAISESIGNTIYF
TRBJ2-1	TRBV15	CATSRDYLVTSGVSYNEQFF
TRBJ2-1	TRBV9	CASSVVPTDYNEQFF
TRBJ1-1	TRBV6-4	CASSDGGYGTEAFF
TRBJ2-7	TRBV23-1	CASSQSPDRRPYEQYF
TRBJ1-3	TRBV15	CATSRDRGSGNTIYF
TRBJ2-7	TRBV5-4	CASSGPGQFAYEQYF
TRBJ1-1	TRBV11-1	CASSSGRGGTEAFF
TRBJ2-1	TRBV6-5	CASRIAGAYNEQFF
TRBJ2-7	TRBV6-1	CASSEVGVRNEQYF
TRBJ2-3	TRBV7-2	CASSRRTGQQDTQYF
TRBJ2-3	TRBV9	CASSAGGGPDTQYF
TRBJ2-1	TRBV10-3	CATLSSGIPEQFF
TRBJ2-7	TRBV19	CASSTSSLVHEQYF
TRBJ2-7	TRBV29-1	CSVEGGRSYEQYF
TRBJ2-1	TRBV6-4	CASSDPPKGDNEQFF
TRBJ1-2	TRBV28	CASSLVDYGYTF
TRBJ1-2	TRBV7-8	CASSPGTGVGGYTF
TRBJ2-3	TRBV9	CASSVWTSGRHGDTQYF
TRBJ2-3	TRBV11-2	CASSWGLAEPSTDTQYF
TRBJ2-3	TRBV9	CASSAAGGYTDTQYF
TRBJ2-3	TRBV14	CASSQDRQGNTQYF
TRBJ2-5	TRBV6-2/TRBV6-3	CASSYRLNRQETQYF
TRBJ2-1	TRBV11-2	CASSRLFADNEQFF
TRBJ2-6	TRBV19	CASSPRGLGANVLTF
TRBJ1-4	TRBV5-1	CASSLAVGGSEKLFF
TRBJ1-1	TRBV6-4	CASSDSTRQGTYTEAFF
TRBJ2-3	TRBV5-6	CASSLRGSGLSTDTQYF
TRBJ2-7	TRBV4-3	CASSQDYRTYEQYF
TRBJ2-6	TRBV19	CASRHRTGYAVLTF
TRBJ2-7	TRBV5-1	CASSLFSSYEQYF
TRBJ1-5	TRBV6-5	CASRDPGGGNQPQHF
TRBJ2-7	TRBV7-2	CASSPTWGGREQYF
TRBJ1-5	TRBV28	CASVRTGFGNQPQHF
TRBJ2-5	TRBV7-2	CASSSPAGETQYF
TRBJ2-2	TRBV7-6	CASSLAGYSAGELFF
TRBJ1-6	TRBV28	CASSIGQGALNSPLHF
TRBJ2-2	TRBV4-2	CASSQDLPGGNTGELFF
TRBJ1-1	TRBV19	CASRGDRGLNTEAFF
TRBJ1-5	TRBV4-2	CASSQDRQGWDRAQHF
TRBJ2-4	TRBV3-1/TRBV3-2	CASSQGLAGISKNIQYF
TRBJ2-2	TRBV7-2	CASSSRGLASPGELFF
TRBJ1-1	TRBV7-6	CASSLRVLDRQMNTEAFF
TRBJ2-5	TRBV28	CASSRNRGLETQYF